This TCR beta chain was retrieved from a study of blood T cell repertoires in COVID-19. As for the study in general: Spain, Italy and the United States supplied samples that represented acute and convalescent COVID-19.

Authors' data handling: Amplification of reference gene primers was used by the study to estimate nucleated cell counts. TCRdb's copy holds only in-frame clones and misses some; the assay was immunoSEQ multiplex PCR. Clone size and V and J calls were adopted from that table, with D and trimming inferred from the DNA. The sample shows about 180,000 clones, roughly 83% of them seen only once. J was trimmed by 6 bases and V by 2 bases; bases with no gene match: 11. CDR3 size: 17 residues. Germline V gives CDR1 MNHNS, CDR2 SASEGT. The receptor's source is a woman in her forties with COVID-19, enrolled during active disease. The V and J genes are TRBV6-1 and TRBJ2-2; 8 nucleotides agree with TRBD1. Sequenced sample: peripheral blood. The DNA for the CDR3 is TGTGCCAGCAGTGAATTACCAGACAGGGGTCGGGCCGGGGAGCTGTTTTTT. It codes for CASSELPDRGRAGELFF.